Listed here are 21 T cell receptor beta chains from one sample, sequenced in a study of T-cell reconstitution after alpha-beta-depleted transplantation in children. Unique molecular identifiers featured in how the TCRbeta library was prepared. Each CDR3 protein gets one entry after TCRdb re-called the PCR reads with MiXCR. The data contain just over 350,000 distinct CDR3 sequences, 13% of them seen just once; the ten biggest clones take up about 3.9%. The sequencing here drew on PBMCs, taken from the stem cell graft. The source of these receptors is a human donor who donated a stem cell graft to a child with Fanconi anemia.

This clonotype was seen only a few times. The V and J genes are TRBV27 and TRBJ2-1; D not resolved. V lost 5 bases to trimming and J lost 0 bases, with 14 bases between them. The germline CDR1 and CDR2 sequences are MNHEY and SMNVEV (reference sequence). The CDR3 length is 16 residues. CDR3 residues: CASSEFDSYSYNEQFF. In nucleotides, the CDR3 is TGTGCCAGCAGTGAATTCGACTCCTACTCCTACAATGAGCAGTTCTTC.

The chain uses TRBV7-9 and TRBJ2-5, with D uncertain. The CDR3 loop spans 14 amino acids. Germline-derived CDR1 and CDR2 are SEHNR and FQNEAQ (reference sequence). Deletions cut 4 bases from V and 4 bases from J, with 13 bases between. The DNA for the CDR3 is TGTGCCAGCAGCTCGGTTATGGGCGGAGAGACCCAGTACTTC. It encodes CASSSVMGGETQYF.

This clonotype was seen at least ten times. The chain carries TRBV7-2 and TRBJ2-7; possibly TRBD2 for D (7 bases). Germline CDR1 and CDR2: SGHTA and FQGNSA. The germline V and J ends were trimmed by 4 bases and 6 bases, with 13 bases remaining between them. This CDR3 has 13 amino acids. The CDR3 region has the DNA TGTGCCAGCAGCTCGAGGGCGGGGGCCGAGCAGTACTTC. Translated: CASSSRAGAEQYF.

The chain employs TRBV6-5 and TRBJ2-3; 7 bases line up with TRBD1. After removal of 1 base from V and 5 bases from J, the junction contained 12 bases not matched to a gene. The CDR3 spans 17 residues. From germline, CDR1 is MNHEY and CDR2 SVGAGI. The CDR3 DNA reads TGTGCCAGCAGTTACTTAGGGCGACAGGGAGTGGGAGATACGCAGTATTTT. Its translation is CASSYLGRQGVGDTQYF.

This clonotype was seen ten or more times. J is TRBJ2-2 and V is TRBV5-4; TRBD2 matches at 7 bases. Germline loops: CDR1 SGHNT, CDR2 YYREEE (reference sequence). The CDR3 is 15 amino acids. The ends lost 8 bases at V and 5 bases at J; junction bases unmatched: 12. CDR3 nucleotides: TGTGCCAGTAGCCCTCTGGGAGGGTGGACCGGGGAGCTGTTTTTT. Protein product: CASSPLGGWTGELFF.

The J gene is TRBJ2-3, the V gene TRBV20-1; TRBD2 aligns across 8 bases. With 0 bases clipped from V and 4 bases from J, the junction kept 3 bases outside the gene matches. CDR3 length: 14 residues. Germline CDR1 is DFQATT and CDR2 is SNEGSKA (reference sequence). CDR3 sequence reads: CSARDPSGPDTQYF. The DNA of the CDR3 is TGCAGTGCTAGAGATCCTAGCGGGCCAGATACGCAGTATTTT.

V usage is TRBV4-1 and J usage is TRBJ2-1; 7 positions agree with TRBD1. Germline values: CDR1 MGHRA, CDR2 YSYEKL. Unmatched junction bases numbered 6, after V lost 4 bases and J lost 0 bases. This CDR3 has 16 amino acids. Written as DNA, the CDR3 is TGCGCCAGCAGCCCCCCGAGGGGGCCCTCCTACAATGAGCAGTTCTTC. Protein: CASSPPRGPSYNEQFF.

V usage is TRBV12-3 or TRBV12-4 and J usage is TRBJ1-2; the D is unclear. The length of the CDR3 is 13 residues. The V end lost 3 bases, the J end lost 4 bases, and 9 bases lay between the germline ends. CDR3 DNA: TGTGCCAGCAGTTTTGGTGCATCCTATGGCTACACCTTC. The encoded protein is CASSFGASYGYTF.

Ten or more counts support this clonotype. This sequence joins TRBV5-1 and TRBJ2-3; 9 bases agree with TRBD2. After removal of 0 bases from V and 4 bases from J, the junction contained 9 bases not matched to a gene. Per germline, CDR1 SGHRS and CDR2 YFSETQ. The length of the CDR3 is 17 residues. CDR3 residues: CASSLGRGGALSDTQYF. The DNA of the CDR3 is TGCGCCAGCAGCTTGGGTCGCGGGGGGGCCTTATCAGATACGCAGTATTTT. Using reference TRBV5-1 and TRBJ2-3 for the parts outside the CDR3, the full variable domain is KAGVTQTPRYLIKTRGQQVTLSCSPISGHRSVSWYQQTPGQGLQFLFEYFSETQRNKGNFPGRFSGRQFSNSRSEMNVSTLELGDSALYLCASSLGRGGALSDTQYFGPGTRLTVL.

The chain is built from TRBV18 and TRBJ1-1; D remains unclear. Trimming took off 3 bases at V and 1 base at J, with 12 bases between the two ends. The V gene's germline CDR1 is KGHSH and CDR2 LQKENI. This CDR3 is built from 15 residues. As DNA, the CDR3 is TGTGCCAGCTCACCGGGTATAACGACGAACACTGAAGCTTTCTTT. Protein product: CASSPGITTNTEAFF.

This clonotype occurred a few times. The CDR3 DNA is TGCAGCGTTGGGGGAGAATTAGGAGGGACAGATACGCAGTATTTT. The encoded protein is CSVGGELGGTDTQYF. The gene calls are TRBV29-1 and TRBJ2-3; weak D call: TRBD2 (6 bases). V was shortened by 4 bases and J by 3 bases, with 17 bases between the two germline ends. Germline CDR1 is SQVTM and CDR2 is ANQGSEA. The CDR3 sequence is 15 residues long.

This clonotype showed up many times. The V call is TRBV5-1, the J call TRBJ2-7, with TRBD2 as a possible D gene (5 bases). From germline, CDR1 is SGHRS and CDR2 YFSETQ. Trimming took off 5 bases at V and 2 bases at J, with 11 bases between the two ends. CDR3 length: 13 amino acids. DNA of the CDR3: TGCGCCAGCAGTCTCGGGATCACCTACGAGCAGTACTTC. It translates to CASSLGITYEQYF. The full variable domain, with the rest looked up from reference TRBV5-1 and TRBJ2-7, is KAGVTQTPRYLIKTRGQQVTLSCSPISGHRSVSWYQQTPGQGLQFLFEYFSETQRNKGNFPGRFSGRQFSNSRSEMNVSTLELGDSALYLCASSLGITYEQYFGPGTRLTVT.

Ten or more counts support this clonotype. The chain links TRBV5-5 to TRBJ2-5, with D possibly TRBD1 on 6 matching bases. CDR3 length: 14 residues. The V end lost 2 bases, the J end lost 5 bases, and 13 bases lay between the germline ends. Germline V gene sequence: CDR1 SGHKS, CDR2 YYEKEE (reference sequence). CDR3 amino acids: CASSFTGNGETQYF. The CDR3 DNA follows: TGTGCCAGCAGCTTCACAGGGAACGGGGAGACCCAGTACTTC.

The rearrangement uses TRBV24-1 and TRBJ1-5, with D perhaps TRBD1 (5 bases). CDR3 length: 16 amino acids. Trimming took off 3 bases at V and 1 base at J, with 12 bases between the two ends. Germline assignment: CDR1 KGHDR and CDR2 SFDVKD. The CDR3 region is CATSDPRVGSNQPQHF. The CDR3 region has the DNA TGTGCCACCAGTGATCCCAGGGTGGGGAGCAATCAGCCCCAGCATTTT.

This clonotype has only a few counts. The chain is built from TRBV20-1 and TRBJ1-2; 7 nucleotides align to TRBD1. CDR1 and CDR2 (germline): DFQATT, SNEGSKA (reference sequence). The CDR3 is made up of 12 amino acids. The trim removed 8 bases at V and 12 bases at J, leaving 15 bases unmatched. Written as DNA, the CDR3 is TGCAGTCCGCAGGGGGACTTCTTGGTGAACACCTTC. Translating it yields CSPQGDFLVNTF.

The genes are TRBV12-3 or TRBV12-4 and TRBJ1-3; D unclear. The V end lost 6 bases, the J end lost 8 bases, and 26 bases lay between the germline ends. The CDR3 is 17 amino acids. CDR3 amino acids: CASSLALGDRLADTIYF. The CDR3 region has the DNA TGTGCCAGCAGCTTGGCCCTAGGAGATAGATTAGCAGACACCATATATTTT.

The chain couples TRBV18 to TRBJ2-3; TRBD1 matches at 9 bases. In germline, CDR1 is KGHSH, CDR2 LQKENI. The CDR3 is made up of 14 amino acids. The V and J ends lost 4 bases and 5 bases, in that order; junction bases with no gene match: 4. The CDR3 protein is CASSRLTGGDTQYF. The CDR3 DNA sequence: TGTGCCAGCTCACGGCTGACAGGGGGAGATACGCAGTATTTT. Variable domain in full (rest from reference TRBV18 and TRBJ2-3): NAGVMQNPRHLVRRRGQEARLRCSPMKGHSHVYWYRQLPEEGLKFMVYLQKENIIDESGMPKERFSAEFPKEGPSILRIQQVVRGDSAAYFCASSRLTGGDTQYFGPGTRLTVL.

This clonotype showed up many times. The V gene is TRBV5-1, the J gene TRBJ2-1; 10 nucleotides agree with TRBD1. CDR1 is SGHRS, CDR2 YFSETQ, per germline. This CDR3 has 15 residues. With 4 bases clipped from V and 6 bases from J, the junction kept 7 bases outside the gene matches. Here the CDR3 reads CASSPGTGVANEQFF. CDR3 sequence (DNA): TGCGCCAGCAGCCCAGGGACAGGGGTGGCCAATGAGCAGTTCTTC.

The CDR3 DNA sequence: TGTGCTAGTGGTTTGGTACGTTCTAGCGGGCAAGTCACAGATACGCAGTATTTT. Its protein is CASGLVRSSGQVTDTQYF. The chain carries TRBV12-5 and TRBJ2-3; 8 bases are a match to TRBD2. Germline V gene lookup returns CDR1 LGHNT and CDR2 FRNRAP. The V and J ends lost 0 bases and 2 bases, in that order; junction bases with no gene match: 10. This CDR3 spans 18 amino acids. The full variable domain, completed using reference TRBV12-5 and TRBJ2-3, is DARVTQTPRHKVTEMGQEVTMRCQPILGHNTVFWYRQTMMQGLELLAYFRNRAPLDDSGMPKDRFSAEMPDATLATLKIQPSEPRDSAVYFCASGLVRSSGQVTDTQYFGPGTRLTVL.

As concerns this clonotype: The DNA is left out, because the CDR3 cannot be placed on it with certainty; the CDR3 is given as TCRdb lists it. The J gene is TRBJ2-3, the V gene TRBV9; whether TRBD1, the table's D call, matches the DNA was not checked. The germline gives CDR1 SGDLS, CDR2 YYNGEE. The CDR3 extends over 14 residues, inclusive of both ends. The CDR3 reads CASSVGQGTDTQFF.

The chain links TRBV9 to TRBJ2-2; D remains ambiguous. Deletions cut 4 bases from V and 2 bases from J, with 9 bases between. CDR1 and CDR2 from the germline V gene are SGDLS and YYNGEE. The CDR3 runs 14 residues. CDR3 amino acids: CASSTQPNTGELFF. In DNA, the CDR3 is TGTGCCAGCAGCACCCAGCCAAACACCGGGGAGCTGTTTTTT.